This passage covers 18 T cell receptor beta chains from one sample sequenced in a study of type 1 regulatory T cells. TCRdb independently ran MiXCR on the reads; one entry per CDR3 protein. The table lists about 20,000 distinct CDR3 sequences, 10% to 13% of them singletons. The sequenced sample was CD4+ T cells, either the whole sample or a sorted fraction (not recorded which). The receptor set was obtained from a human donor in good health.

This clonotype was seen at least ten times. The chain joins TRBV9 to TRBJ2-3, with 9 bases identical to TRBD2. V lost 2 bases to trimming and J lost 8 bases; unmatched junction nucleotides: 12. This CDR3 region has 16 residues. From germline, CDR1 is SGDLS and CDR2 YYNGEE. The CDR3 here is CASSVRASGELGTQYF. The DNA for the CDR3 is TGTGCCAGCAGCGTTCGAGCTAGCGGGGAATTGGGTACGCAGTATTTT. The full variable domain, rest sourced from reference TRBV9 and TRBJ2-3, is DSGVTQTPKHLITATGQRVTLRCSPRSGDLSVYWYQQSLDQGLQFLIQYYNGEERAKGNILERFSAQQFPDLHSELNLSSLELGDSALYFCASSVRASGELGTQYFGPGTRLTVL.

In its sample, this clonotype is medium-sized. The chain employs TRBV20-1 and TRBJ2-2; TRBD2 matches 7 bases. Germline values: CDR1 DFQATT, CDR2 SNEGSKA (reference sequence). The CDR3 extends over 15 amino acids. The junction had 10 bases not matched to a gene; V was cut back by 5 bases and J by 4 bases. In DNA, the CDR3 is TGCAGTGCTCCAGGTGGCGGGAGTGGCACCGGGGAGCTGTTTTTT. Translating it yields CSAPGGGSGTGELFF.

This clonotype was detected a few times. The CDR3 bases are TGTGCCAGCAGCTTGCTAGCGGGAGGCACAGATACGCAGTATTTT. Its translation: CASSLLAGGTDTQYF. The chain has TRBV11-2 and TRBJ2-3, with 10 bases that match TRBD2. This CDR3 is 15 amino acids long. J was trimmed by 1 base and V by 3 bases; bases with no gene match: 1. Per germline, CDR1 SGHAT and CDR2 FQNNGV.

This clonotype was counted ten times or more. The chain joins TRBV5-1 to TRBJ1-5, with D perhaps TRBD1 (5 bases). Germline loops: CDR1 SGHRS, CDR2 YFSETQ. V was trimmed by 4 bases and J by 3 bases, leaving 14 bases between them. The CDR3 totals 15 residues. For the CDR3, the DNA is TGCGCCAGCAGCCCCTTGGGGCTGATCAATCAGCCCCAGCATTTT. Its protein is CASSPLGLINQPQHF.

This clonotype rates as medium-sized. The rearrangement links TRBV12-3 or TRBV12-4 to TRBJ2-5; TRBD2 might be the D (6 bases). The CDR3 has 13 amino acids. Trimming shortened V by 5 bases and J by 5 bases, and 12 bases separated the two germline ends. This CDR3 reads CASSLTRWETQYF. Written as DNA, the CDR3 is TGTGCCAGCAGTCTGACTAGGTGGGAGACCCAGTACTTC.

By sample fraction, this clonotype is medium-sized. The rearrangement uses TRBV12-3 or TRBV12-4 and TRBJ1-5; 8 nucleotides match TRBD1. J lost 7 bases, V lost 5 bases, and 10 bases had no gene match. This CDR3 contains 15 residues. CDR3 residues: CASSRTGFEEQPQHF. In DNA form, the CDR3 reads TGTGCCAGCAGTCGGACAGGGTTTGAAGAGCAGCCCCAGCATTTT.

Ten or more counts support this clonotype. This sequence joins TRBV7-3 and TRBJ1-2; D is uncertain. The CDR3 length is 14 residues. V shed 0 bases and J shed 2 bases, with 7 bases lying between them. Germline V gene sequence: CDR1 SGHTA, CDR2 FQGTGA. In DNA, the CDR3 is TGTGCCAGCAGCTTAACTGCTGAAAACTATGGCTACACCTTC. As protein: CASSLTAENYGYTF.

This clonotype was seen only a few times. This chain uses TRBV20-1 with TRBJ2-1; 8 bases fit TRBD2. Germline CDR1 reads DFQATT; CDR2 reads SNEGSKA (reference sequence). V gave up 5 bases and J gave up 5 bases; unmatched junction bases: 20. There are 18 residues in the CDR3. The CDR3 DNA reads as TGCAGTGCTCCCCAAGGGGGAGCGGGAGTTAGGGTAAACAATGAGCAGTTCTTC. This translates into CSAPQGGAGVRVNNEQFF.

In this sample, this clonotype turned up many times. The chain has TRBV2 and TRBJ2-1; D call uncertain. Germline loops: CDR1 SNHLY, CDR2 FYNNEI. The CDR3 length is 14 residues. Trimming took off 6 bases at V and 0 bases at J, with 9 bases between the two ends. The CDR3 coding sequence is TGTGCCAGCAGCGTGTCGAGCTCCTACAATGAGCAGTTCTTC. It codes for CASSVSSSYNEQFF.

The sample holds many counts of this clonotype. The V gene is TRBV7-2, the J gene TRBJ2-1; 8 bases are a match to TRBD2. Losses at the gene ends were 4 bases for V and 6 bases for J; bases not matched to a gene: 26. The CDR3 consists of 21 residues. Germline V gene lookup returns CDR1 SGHTA and CDR2 FQGNSA. CDR3 amino acids: CASSSYLAGGSRLILANEQFF. For the CDR3, the DNA is TGTGCCAGCAGCTCCTACCTAGCGGGTGGATCCCGTTTGATTTTGGCCAATGAGCAGTTCTTC.

This clonotype came up a few times. The gene calls are TRBV14 and TRBJ2-1; 9 bases fit TRBD2. Germline CDR1 is SGHDN and CDR2 is FVKESK. The CDR3 loop spans 17 amino acids. V trimming: 5 bases; J trimming: 9 bases; junction bases outside the gene matches: 17. For the CDR3, the DNA is TGTGCCAGCAGCAGCACAACCGGGACTAGCACCAGACTTGAGCAGTTCTTC. This encodes CASSSTTGTSTRLEQFF. The entire variable domain, with the rest obtained from reference TRBV14 and TRBJ2-1, is as follows: EAGVTQFPSHSVIEKGQTVTLRCDPISGHDNLYWYRRVMGKEIKFLLHFVKESKQDESGMPNNRFLAERTGGTYSTLKVQPAELEDSGVYFCASSSTTGTSTRLEQFFGPGTRLTVL.

The J gene is TRBJ2-4, the V gene TRBV9; TRBD2 might be the D (5 bases). V was pared by 3 bases and J by 0 bases, with 7 bases between. The CDR3 spans 14 residues. From germline, CDR1 is SGDLS and CDR2 YYNGEE. The CDR3 region is CASSAGVAKNIQYF. Here the CDR3 DNA reads TGTGCCAGCAGCGCCGGGGTAGCCAAAAACATTCAGTACTTC.

This clonotype has a handful of counts. The chain couples TRBV30 to TRBJ1-5; TRBD1 agrees at 8 bases. Germline-derived CDR1 and CDR2 are GTSNPN and SVGIG (reference sequence). V shed 1 base, J shed 5 bases, and the junction held 4 bases outside the gene matches. The CDR3 is 14 amino acids. CDR3 residues: CAWSGPGQDQPQHF. In DNA, the CDR3 is TGTGCCTGGAGTGGGCCGGGACAGGATCAGCCCCAGCATTTT.

The rearrangement uses TRBV3-1 and TRBJ2-7; 12 nucleotides line up with TRBD2. CDR1 LGHDT and CDR2 YNNKEL come from the germline V gene (reference sequence). J gave up 4 bases and V 6 bases, and 7 bases lay outside the gene matches. CDR3 length equals 15 residues. The CDR3 DNA is TGTGCCAGCAGGAACCTAGCGGGAGGGCAGTACGAGCAGTACTTC. Its translation: CASRNLAGGQYEQYF.

This clonotype was seen at least ten times. The CDR3 sequence: CASSWTGSSYNEQFF. The CDR3, as DNA: TGTGCCAGCAGTTGGACAGGGTCTTCTTACAATGAGCAGTTCTTC. The chain combines TRBV6-2 or TRBV6-3 with TRBJ2-1; 8 bases are shared with TRBD1. The V and J ends lost 4 bases and 4 bases, in that order; junction bases with no gene match: 6. Germline lookup yields CDR1 MNHEY and CDR2 SVGEGT. The CDR3 consists of 15 residues.

As regards this clonotype: A much more abundant neighbour one base away suggests this may be a read error. This chain uses TRBV28 with TRBJ1-5; D is undetermined. Looked up from germline, CDR1 is MDHEN and CDR2 is SYDVKM. The CDR3 extends over 13 amino acids. The CDR3 spells CANSFDGNQPQHF. The CDR3 bases are TGTGCCAACAGTTTCGACGGGAATCAGCCCCAGCATTTT. The variable domain in full, completed from reference TRBV28 and TRBJ1-5, reads DVKVTQSSRYLVKRTGEKVFLECVQDMDHENMFWYRQDPGLGLRLIYFSYDVKMKEKGDIPEGYSVSREKKERFSLILESASTNQTSMYLCANSFDGNQPQHFGDGTRLSIL.

This clonotype is deemed medium-sized. The rearrangement links TRBV14 to TRBJ2-6; maybe TRBD2 (5 bases). In germline, CDR1 is SGHDN, CDR2 FVKESK. V dropped 6 bases and J dropped 2 bases, with 5 bases sitting between them. The CDR3 length is 13 residues. The CDR3 region has the DNA TGTGCCAGCAGGGAGGCTGGGGCCAACGTCCTGACTTTC. Protein product: CASREAGANVLTF. The complete variable domain, with remaining parts taken from reference TRBV14 and TRBJ2-6, reads EAGVTQFPSHSVIEKGQTVTLRCDPISGHDNLYWYRRVMGKEIKFLLHFVKESKQDESGMPNNRFLAERTGGTYSTLKVQPAELEDSGVYFCASREAGANVLTFGAGSRLTVL.

This clonotype was seen a few times. The chain joins TRBV20-1 to TRBJ2-3; 11 positions match TRBD2. Trimming cost V 1 base and J 4 bases; bases outside gene matches: 4. CDR1 DFQATT and CDR2 SNEGSKA come from the germline V gene (reference sequence). The CDR3 contains 15 residues. The CDR3 bases are TGCAGTGCTAGAGTTGCTAGCGGGAGGCCAGATACGCAGTATTTT. Its protein product is CSARVASGRPDTQYF.